This T cell receptor (beta chain) was found in a study of tumor-infiltrating lymphocytes in primary liver carcinoma. Study in general: Every sample contained roughly 3.5 to 8 million productive TCRbeta reads, and these numbers were similar from one tissue type to another. The study, taken as a whole, reports: It was tumor-adjacent and tumor-blood pairs that overlapped less than tumor region pairs did.

A note on this clonotype: Its antigen is unidentified. One end of the junction fails to match germline, which may point to a read error.

From roughly 500 ng total RNA, TCR beta cDNA was generated with a primer in the constant region. Modified slightly, ARM-PCR produced TCR beta libraries over three nested multiplex PCR rounds. Rounds one and two of PCR, each of roughly 10 cycles, were primed with TRBV1-TRBV30 forward primers and a C-beta reverse primer. TCRdb called the multiplex PCR reads again in MiXCR, with one record for every CDR3 protein. The sample yields approximately 300,000 distinct CDR3 sequences, less than 75% seen once. For blood RNA, unsorted whole blood served as the source, and germline DNA was extracted too. CDR3 length: 14 amino acids. Per the germline V gene, CDR1 is SGHNT and CDR2 is YENEEA.

The TCR sequence derives from a man aged 35 to 55 with primary liver carcinoma and hepatitis B virus infection. Sequenced material: peripheral blood. The chain combines TRBV11-3 with TRBJ2-7; TRBD1 matches at 9 bases. The CDR3 DNA sequence: TGTGCCATTCGACAGGGGGTGACTTCCTACGCGCAGTACTTC. Encoded protein: CAIRQGVTSYAQYF.